This T cell receptor (beta chain) was identified during a study of CD8+CD57+ T cells in acquired aplastic anemia. Patients chosen for sequencing had shown CD8+CD57+ cell expansion by flow cytometry. CDR1 is DFQATT and CDR2 is SNEGSKA in the germline V gene (reference sequence). The V gene end was trimmed by 1 base and the J gene end by 8 bases; junction bases not matched to a gene: 5. The CDR3 totals 13 residues. CDR3 and TCR beta VDJ profiling relied on genomic DNA as the template. TCRdb analysed the reads with MiXCR anew, one entry per CDR3 protein. The sample carries under 200,000 distinct CDR3 sequences, 40% to 55% recorded once.

The chain combines TRBV20-1 with TRBJ2-1; TRBD1 aligns across 7 bases. This TCR was sampled from a human donor with aplastic anemia. The sequenced sample consisted of sorted CD4+, CD8+, or CD8+CD57+ T cells (not recorded which) from PBMCs. The CDR3 sequence: CSARGNRGDEQFF. CDR3 in DNA: TGCAGTGCTAGAGGGAACAGGGGCGATGAGCAGTTCTTC.